The 20 T cell receptor beta chains below come from one sample, sequenced in a study of Graves' ophthalmopathy and Graves' hyperthyroidism. Amplified TCR beta CDR3 regions were obtained using RNA transcripts as template. Second-round multiplex PCR followed a first-round RT-PCR using HTBI primers. TCRdb itself ran the multiplex PCR reads through MiXCR, one entry per CDR3 protein. The data show approximately 500,000 distinct CDR3 sequences, approximately 14% seen once. The specimen sequenced was blood. The receptor source for this set is a woman aged 25 to 45 with Graves' ophthalmopathy.

In the case of this clonotype: A much larger clone sits a single nucleotide away, making a read error possible. The chain combines TRBV11-2 with TRBJ2-7; D not certain. V was trimmed by 2 bases and J by 12 bases, leaving 14 bases between them. This CDR3 has 12 residues. The germline CDR1 and CDR2 sequences are SGHAT and FQNNGV. This chain's CDR3 is CASSLTSPQAYF. CDR3 coding DNA: TGTGCCAGCAGCTTAACGAGCCCCCAGGCGTACTTC.

The table lists this clonotype with many counts. The rearrangement links TRBV5-1 to TRBJ1-2; D is undetermined. V lost 0 bases, J lost 5 bases, and 8 bases lay in between. This CDR3 spans 13 amino acids. Germline V lookup: CDR1 SGHRS, CDR2 YFSETQ. The CDR3: CASSLGYLYGYTF. The CDR3 coding sequence is TGCGCCAGCAGCTTGGGATATTTATATGGCTACACCTTC.

The rearrangement links TRBV18 to TRBJ1-1, with D hard to call. This CDR3 is 15 amino acids long. Trimming removed 3 bases from V and 3 bases from J, with 14 bases in between. In germline, CDR1 is KGHSH, CDR2 LQKENI. The CDR3 region is CASSPNTASYTEAFF. CDR3 DNA sequence: TGTGCCAGCTCACCGAATACAGCCTCCTACACTGAAGCTTTCTTT. The full variable domain, with the rest looked up from reference TRBV18 and TRBJ1-1, is NAGVMQNPRHLVRRRGQEARLRCSPMKGHSHVYWYRQLPEEGLKFMVYLQKENIIDESGMPKERFSAEFPKEGPSILRIQQVVRGDSAAYFCASSPNTASYTEAFFGQGTRLTVV.

Ten or more counts support this clonotype. The CDR3 DNA is TGTGCCAGCAGTGAGGGGGGGCTGAGGACTGAAGCTTTCTTT. Translating it yields CASSEGGLRTEAFF. The chain is built from TRBV6-1 and TRBJ1-1, with a tentative D call TRBD1 (6 bases). Trimming pared 3 bases from V and 5 bases from J, leaving 13 bases between. CDR3 length: 14 amino acids. Germline loops: CDR1 MNHNS, CDR2 SASEGT.

This clonotype was observed many times. The gene calls are TRBV7-2 and TRBJ2-2; the match to TRBD1 covers 7 bases. J was trimmed by 5 bases and V by 0 bases; bases with no gene match: 3. Germline V gene lookup returns CDR1 SGHTA and CDR2 FQGNSA. CDR3 length: 15 residues. In DNA, the CDR3 is TGTGCCAGCAGCTTAGCGTCGACAGGGACCGGGGAGCTGTTTTTT. This translates into CASSLASTGTGELFF.

This clonotype was seen at least ten times. This chain connects TRBV12-5 to TRBJ1-2, with 9 bases that match TRBD1. The germline CDR1 and CDR2 sequences are LGHNT and FRNRAP. The J segment lost 4 bases and the V segment lost 0 bases, leaving 15 bases of the junction unmatched. This CDR3 has 19 amino acids. The CDR3 DNA reads as TGTGCTAGTGGTTTGGTAGAGTCGGACAGGGGACGGGGGGGCTATGGCTACACCTTC. As protein: CASGLVESDRGRGGYGYTF.

The chain couples TRBV7-2 to TRBJ2-7, with TRBD2 matching 10 bases. After removal of 6 bases from V and 0 bases from J, the junction contained 5 bases not matched to a gene. This CDR3 comprises 15 residues. Germline CDR1 is SGHTA and CDR2 is FQGNSA. The DNA for the CDR3 is TGTGCCAGCAGTTCACCTAGCGGGAGCTCCTACGAGCAGTACTTC. Encoded protein: CASSSPSGSSYEQYF.

This clonotype was observed at least ten times. The chain has TRBV11-1 and TRBJ1-1, with 7 positions matching TRBD1. V trimming: 5 bases; J trimming: 4 bases; junction bases outside the gene matches: 7. This CDR3 has 14 amino acids. Germline CDR1 SGHAT, CDR2 FQDESV (reference sequence). CDR3 sequence reads: CASSRRQGITEAFF. As DNA, the CDR3 is TGTGCCAGCAGCAGACGACAGGGCATCACTGAAGCTTTCTTT. Supplemented by reference TRBV11-1 and TRBJ1-1, the full variable domain reads EAEVAQSPRYKITEKSQAVAFWCDPISGHATLYWYRQILGQGPELLVQFQDESVVDDSQLPKDRFSAERLKGVDSTLKIQPAELGDSAMYLCASSRRQGITEAFFGQGTRLTVV.

There are many counts of this clonotype. The chain couples TRBV11-1 to TRBJ2-7, with 11 bases that match TRBD1. With 0 bases clipped from V and 0 bases from J, the junction kept 13 bases outside the gene matches. The CDR3 contains 20 residues. Germline V gives CDR1 SGHAT, CDR2 FQDESV (reference sequence). The CDR3 reads CASSLAGSGQGDYNSYEQYF. The CDR3 DNA is TGTGCCAGCAGCTTAGCGGGTTCGGGACAGGGGGATTACAACTCCTACGAGCAGTACTTC.

The chain recombines TRBV24-1 with TRBJ1-3; 7 nucleotides agree with TRBD1. The V gene end was trimmed by 4 bases and the J gene end by 8 bases; junction bases not matched to a gene: 13. Germline lookup yields CDR1 KGHDR and CDR2 SFDVKD. This CDR3 has 16 residues. CDR3 protein: CATSEIRTGPLDTIYF. CDR3 bases: TGTGCCACCAGTGAGATACGGACAGGACCGTTGGACACCATATATTTT.

This clonotype has at least ten counts. The rearrangement joins TRBV5-1 to TRBJ2-5, with TRBD2 matching 9 bases. Germline values: CDR1 SGHRS, CDR2 YFSETQ. The CDR3 covers 14 residues. The V and J ends lost 4 bases and 3 bases, in that order; junction bases with no gene match: 4. As DNA, the CDR3 is TGCGCCAGCAGCCCGTTAGCGGGAGAAGAGACCCAGTACTTC. Residues: CASSPLAGEETQYF.

The chain uses TRBV6-4 and TRBJ1-5, with 10 bases lining up with TRBD1. This CDR3 has 16 residues. Germline loops: CDR1 MRHNA, CDR2 SNTAGT. The trim removed 1 base at V and 4 bases at J, leaving 4 bases unmatched. DNA of the CDR3: TGTGCCAGCAGTGACTGGGGACAGGGGCTTAATCAGCCCCAGCATTTT. It is translated as CASSDWGQGLNQPQHF.

This clonotype was picked up many times. The chain uses TRBV7-9 and TRBJ2-5; 7 nucleotides match TRBD2. CDR3 length equals 16 residues. Germline V gene lookup returns CDR1 SEHNR and CDR2 FQNEAQ (reference sequence). The V and J ends lost 3 bases and 1 base, in that order; junction bases with no gene match: 8. CDR3 region: CASSFPERDPQETQYF. DNA for the CDR3: TGTGCCAGCAGCTTCCCCGAGCGGGACCCCCAAGAGACCCAGTACTTC.

In its sample, this clonotype was seen many times. The chain uses TRBV6-1 and TRBJ1-5, with 7 bases aligning to TRBD1. CDR3 length: 15 amino acids. Looked up from germline, CDR1 is MNHNS and CDR2 is SASEGT. The trim removed 8 bases at V and 4 bases at J, leaving 11 bases unmatched. DNA of the CDR3: TGTGCCAGCGGACAGGTCCTAACGCGTAATCAGCCCCAGCATTTT. It is translated as CASGQVLTRNQPQHF.

Notes on this clonotype: An end of the junction differs from the germline gene, which may be a read error. Here the CDR3 DNA reads TGTGCCAGCAGTTTATGGACAGGGGGCACCGGGAAGCTGTTTTTT. It encodes CASSLWTGGTGKLFF. The chain carries TRBV28 and TRBJ2-2; 10 bases map to TRBD1. Germline assignment: CDR1 MDHEN and CDR2 SYDVKM. CDR3 size: 15 residues. Full variable domain (outside the CDR3, taken from reference TRBV28 and TRBJ2-2): DVKVTQSSRYLVKRTGEKVFLECVQDMDHENMFWYRQDPGLGLRLIYFSYDVKMKEKGDIPEGYSVSREKKERFSLILESASTNQTSMYLCASSLWTGGTGKLFFGEGSRLTVL.

This clonotype was observed at least ten times. The rearrangement uses TRBV28 and TRBJ1-2, with TRBD1 identical over 7 bases. The germline V gene encodes CDR1 MDHEN and CDR2 SYDVKM. The CDR3 sequence is 15 residues long. Germline trimming cut 5 bases from V and 4 bases from J; bases unmatched to any gene: 10. The CDR3 is CASSPPGGRAYGYTF. CDR3 in DNA: TGTGCCAGCAGTCCTCCAGGGGGTAGGGCCTATGGCTACACCTTC.

This clonotype was picked up many times. This chain joins TRBV11-1 and TRBJ2-2; 9 bases match TRBD2. Germline CDR1 SGHAT, CDR2 FQDESV (reference sequence). Trimming took 2 bases from V and 2 from J; bases not matched to a gene: 3. There are 16 residues in the CDR3. The CDR3 is CASSLPLAGNTGELFF. As DNA, the CDR3 is TGTGCCAGCAGCTTACCTCTAGCGGGAAACACCGGGGAGCTGTTTTTT.

This clonotype was seen repeatedly, ten times or more. J is TRBJ1-1 and V is TRBV15; TRBD1 might be the D (6 bases). The germline gives CDR1 LNHNV, CDR2 YYDKDF (reference sequence). Trimming pared 5 bases from V and 1 base from J, leaving 11 bases between. CDR3 length equals 14 residues. Here the CDR3 DNA reads TGTGCCACCAGCCCAGTCAGGGGGAACACTGAAGCTTTCTTT. It specifies CATSPVRGNTEAFF.

This clonotype was picked up a small number of times. The rearrangement joins TRBV5-1 to TRBJ1-1; 8 bases match TRBD1. The CDR3 is 15 amino acids. The germline CDR1 and CDR2 sequences are SGHRS and YFSETQ. V was pared by 4 bases and J by 4 bases, with 9 bases of the junction left unmatched. CDR3 bases: TGCGCCAGCAGCCGTCAGGGGGCCGGGGGCACTGAAGCTTTCTTT. Encoded protein: CASSRQGAGGTEAFF.

The chain joins TRBV12-3 or TRBV12-4 to TRBJ1-1; D might be TRBD1 (6 bases). Between the trimmed V and J ends, which lost 4 bases and 0 bases, there was a span of 15 bases. The CDR3 has 16 amino acids. CDR3: CASSSPSGTLNTEAFF. The CDR3 coding sequence is TGTGCCAGCAGTTCCCCGTCCGGGACACTGAACACTGAAGCTTTCTTT.